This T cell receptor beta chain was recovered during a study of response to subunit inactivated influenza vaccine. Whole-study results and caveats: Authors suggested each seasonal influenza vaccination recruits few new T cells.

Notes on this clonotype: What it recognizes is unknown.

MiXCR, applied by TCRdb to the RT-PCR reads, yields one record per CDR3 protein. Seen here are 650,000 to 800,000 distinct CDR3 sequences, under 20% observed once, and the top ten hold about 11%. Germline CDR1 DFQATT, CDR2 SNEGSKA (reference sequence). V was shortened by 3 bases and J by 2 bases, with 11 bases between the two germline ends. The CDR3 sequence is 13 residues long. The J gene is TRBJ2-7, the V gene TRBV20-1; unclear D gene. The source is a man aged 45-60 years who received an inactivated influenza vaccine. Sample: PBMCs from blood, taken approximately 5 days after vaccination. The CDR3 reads CSASDLRPYEQYF. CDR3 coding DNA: TGCAGTGCTAGCGACCTGAGACCCTACGAGCAGTACTTC.